The subject of this entry is one TCR beta chain. The source of the sample is a study of shared T cell receptors in the human thymus. This CDR3 has 20 amino acids. V dropped 0 bases and J dropped 0; count of bases not matched to a gene: 15. From germline, CDR1 is LGHNA and CDR2 YSLEER. TCRdb's copy holds only in-frame clones and misses some; the assay was immunoSEQ multiplex PCR. The sample holds hundreds of thousands of clones, roughly 90% seen once. In addition, the sample was reused for a study of human thymus T cells. That paper adds: Infants served as donors; they were healthy and Finnish and were having corrective surgery for congenital heart defects. In unrelated individuals, thymic repertoires overlapped highly, according to related research.

The receptor comes from a boy under three years old with a congenital heart defect. The source material was thymocytes. The rearrangement joins TRBV4-3 to TRBJ2-5, with 8 bases identical to TRBD2. CDR3 region: CASSQDPAGVTTEDQETQYF. The DNA of the CDR3 is TGCGCCAGCAGCCAAGATCCAGCGGGAGTCACCACGGAGGACCAAGAGACCCAGTACTTC.